This TCR beta chain was observed in a study of neurological immune-mediated disorders (dated by TCRdb to about 2019). Study-level background: Using UMI-based sequencing, the study compared peripheral blood TCR-beta repertoires from patients with HTLV-I-associated myelopathy (HAM/TSP), patients with multiple sclerosis, and healthy controls. The approximately 110 TCR-beta libraries covered PBMC samples along with longitudinal samples, technical triplicates, and paired sorted CD4+ and CD8+ T-cell subsets. Of the approximately 68 subjects in the cohort, about 14 were HAM/TSP patients, about 34 were multiple sclerosis patients, and 20 were healthy controls. Study-wide conclusions, independent of this receptor: Expanded clones from different subjects shared no identical CDR3 amino acid sequences, which suggests that TCR-beta repertoires were private in all groups. The highest TCR clonal expansion was observed in HAM/TSP patients, whereas the lowest was observed in MS patients, even when compared with healthy controls.

Comment on this clonotype: Its target antigen remains unknown. No per-base quality is available; no much larger clone lies one base away.

cDNA synthesis used template-switch 5'RACE with a primer carrying a 10-nucleotide random unique molecular identifier tagging each TCR transcript. Every sequencing run covered 15-18 subjects and yielded more than 160 million TCR-beta sequences. The RNeasy kit was used to extract total RNA. Using the KAPA Real-time Library Amplification kit, TCR-beta VDJ regions were amplified with primers for the TCR constant region and the 5'RACE anchor. A first PCR added sample indexes and Illumina adaptors, and a second PCR then raised library yield. After Ampure bead purification, the roughly 650 bp TCR product was size-selected on a 2% E-gel SizeSelection system. Library quality was checked on a Bioanalyzer, concentration was measured with Qubit, and libraries were quantified with the Kapa Library Quantification kit before pooling. Libraries were sequenced paired-end 2 x 150 bp on an Illumina HiSeq 2500. To increase sequence diversity, about 25-31% phiX was spiked into each library pool. The source study handled its data this way. The quality-filtered reads were processed with the UMI-based MiGEC pipeline, whose error correction step removed more than 90% of the raw TCR sequences. IMGT germline references were used for aligning VDJ genes, and each clonotype was defined as a unique CDR3 amino acid sequence together with its V-J genes. VDJtools evaluated clonal expansion, Shannon diversity and CDR3 relatedness (CalcPairwiseDistances, ClusterSamples); CLCbio workbench built phylogenetic trees. Expanded clones were defined as having at least 8 unique UMIs, based on coefficient-of-variation modelling across technical triplicates. Using fastp at Q25 and MiXCR, TCRdb reprocessed the public reads and kept productive beta chains. Each entry merges the rows of one CDR3 protein and shows their most common DNA and genes. These V and J calls rely on TCRdb rather than the paper's analysis. This sample comprises 70,000 to 95,000 distinct CDR3 sequences, under 20% of them detected only once. 15% to 17% of the sample belongs to the ten largest clones.

The healthy controls were volunteers from blood banks in Maryland, USA. Libraries from unsorted PBMCs were made from 2 million PBMCs kept in RNAlater at -80 degrees C until RNA extraction. Peripheral blood was subjected to Ficoll-Hypaque density gradient centrifugation to isolate PBMCs, which were then cryopreserved in liquid nitrogen. The CDR3 covers 16 residues, taking in both the cysteine and the phenylalanine. CDR3 DNA only is kept here, 48 bases in frame from base 1. V is trimmed back by 4 bases and J by 6 bases, and the junction contains 10 bases that no gene match accounts for. This chain joins TRBV12-3 or TRBV12-4 to TRBJ2-1; 9 central nucleotides agree with TRBD2. Sequencing was carried out using PBMCs. The receptor comes from a woman aged 40 to 55 in good health. The CDR3 corresponds to CASSSPGSGGRNEQFF. In nucleotide form, the sequence is TGTGCCAGCAGTTCCCCAGGTAGCGGGGGCCGCAATGAGCAGTTCTTC.